Each of the 2 T cell receptor beta chains below was sequenced from the same sample in a study of OX40 agonist ivuxolimab in advanced cancers. The assay was immunoSEQ multiplex PCR, and TCRdb's table has in-frame clones only and misses some. The data contain some 80,000 clones, 70% to 90% of them singletons. The input for sequencing was CD4+ or CD8+ T cells sorted from blood, taken in a trial of the OX40 agonist ivuxolimab. Receptors originate from an adult with an advanced solid tumor such as melanoma, head and neck, liver or kidney cancer.

V and J are TRBV18 and TRBJ2-3, with D possibly matching TRBD2 (5 bases). V was shortened by 1 base and J by 1 base, with 6 bases between the two germline ends. The CDR3 runs 14 residues. Germline CDR1 KGHSH, CDR2 LQKENI. The chain's CDR3 is CASSPQGGTDTQYF. The CDR3 nucleotides read TGTGCCAGCTCACCACAGGGAGGCACAGATACGCAGTATTTT.

The chain carries TRBV19 and TRBJ2-5; D gene ambiguous. This CDR3 has 14 amino acids. The germline gives CDR1 LNHDA, CDR2 SQIVND (reference sequence). The V and J ends lost 4 bases and 0 bases respectively, with 9 bases between them. CDR3 bases: TGTGCCAGTAGTAGCAACAGAAACCAAGAGACCCAGTACTTC. It codes for CASSSNRNQETQYF. The full variable domain, in which reference TRBV19 and TRBJ2-5 provide the parts outside the CDR3, is DGGITQSPKYLFRKEGQNVTLSCEQNLNHDAMYWYRQDPGQGLRLIYYSQIVNDFQKGDIAEGYSVSREKKESFPLTVTSAQKNPTAFYLCASSSNRNQETQYFGPGTRLLVL.